A single sample is the source of the 15 T cell receptor beta chains below, sequenced in a study of identical twins. TCRdb called the 5' RACE reads again in MiXCR, with one record for every CDR3 protein. This sample yields some 690,000 distinct CDR3 sequences, of which around 20% are seen a single time; 4.3% belongs to the top ten. The same sample was also studied in work on T cells expressing NK-cell markers.

The sequencing input was PBMCs. Every receptor here comes from a woman in her late teens or twenties in good health.

This clonotype has a count of ten or more. V usage is TRBV7-9 and J usage is TRBJ2-3, with D unclear. CDR3 length equals 14 residues. V gave up 3 bases and J gave up 9 bases, with 16 bases separating them. Germline V gene lookup returns CDR1 SEHNR and CDR2 FQNEAQ (reference sequence). CDR3 loop: CASSFGQDVGTQYF. DNA of the CDR3: TGTGCCAGCAGCTTTGGCCAGGATGTTGGAACGCAGTATTTT.

This clonotype was seen only a few times. The V call is TRBV7-2, the J call TRBJ2-2; D may match TRBD1 or TRBD2 (5 bases each). In germline, CDR1 is SGHTA, CDR2 FQGNSA. Trimming shortened V by 2 bases and J by 4 bases, and 14 bases separated the two germline ends. This CDR3 is built from 16 residues. CDR3 amino acids: CASSLNRDHGTGELFF. The CDR3, as DNA: TGTGCCAGCAGCTTAAACCGGGACCACGGCACCGGGGAGCTGTTTTTT.

This chain links TRBV13 with TRBJ2-1, with D possibly called TRBD1 or TRBD2 (5 bases each). This CDR3 has 15 residues. Trimming cost V 5 bases and J 7 bases, with 18 bases left between them. CDR1 is PRHDT, CDR2 FYEKMQ, per germline (reference sequence). CDR3 loop: CASSPGRGKGNEQFF. For the CDR3, the DNA is TGTGCCAGCAGCCCGGGACGGGGAAAAGGGAATGAGCAGTTCTTC.

This clonotype was seen a few times. The chain joins TRBV4-3 to TRBJ2-7; D unresolved. Trimming stripped 0 bases from V and 2 bases from J, with 14 bases between. The germline gives CDR1 LGHNA, CDR2 YSLEER. CDR3 length: 16 residues. In DNA, the CDR3 is TGCGCCAGCAGCCAAGAATTGAGTCTTAGAGCCTACGAGCAGTACTTC. As protein: CASSQELSLRAYEQYF.

This clonotype was counted at least ten times. CDR3 DNA: TGTGCCAGCAGTCCGCCGACGAGAGGGGTCCAGTTCTTC. Its protein product is CASSPPTRGVQFF. V and J are TRBV27 and TRBJ2-1; either TRBD1 or TRBD2 may supply D (5 bases each). The CDR3 is 13 residues long. Trimming stripped 5 bases from V and 13 bases from J, with 18 bases between. Germline lookup yields CDR1 MNHEY and CDR2 SMNVEV (reference sequence).

This clonotype was observed at least ten times. The CDR3 nucleotides read TGTGCCAGCAGCGTAGCAGGGGGCAATGAGCAGTTCTTC. This gives the protein CASSVAGGNEQFF. The V call is TRBV9, the J call TRBJ2-1; 7 positions match TRBD1. The CDR3 totals 13 residues. The J segment lost 6 bases and the V segment lost 0 bases, leaving 0 bases of the junction unmatched. Germline V gene data show CDR1 as SGDLS and CDR2 as YYNGEE.

This clonotype came up a few times. The chain joins TRBV5-1 to TRBJ1-1, with D tentatively TRBD1 (5 bases). Germline values: CDR1 SGHRS, CDR2 YFSETQ. The ends were cut back, 1 base at V and 0 bases at J, with 10 bases in the middle. The CDR3 has 15 residues. The CDR3 sequence: CASSLIPGVNTEAFF. The CDR3 region has the DNA TGCGCCAGCAGCTTGATTCCGGGGGTGAACACTGAAGCTTTCTTT.

In its sample, this clonotype was seen a few times. This chain links TRBV12-3 or TRBV12-4 with TRBJ2-1, with TRBD2 identical over 7 bases. J lost 9 bases, V lost 6 bases, and 11 bases had no gene match. This CDR3 region has 14 residues. The CDR3 DNA is TGTGCCAGCAGCGGACTAGAATACCGATCTGAGCAGTTCTTC. Translation gives CASSGLEYRSEQFF.

This clonotype was counted only a few times. The chain has TRBV18 and TRBJ2-1; D may be TRBD1 (6 bases). There are 15 residues in the CDR3. Germline values: CDR1 KGHSH, CDR2 LQKENI. Trimming removed 4 bases at V and 8 bases at J, with 18 bases between. The CDR3 bases are TGTGCCAGCTCACTCGGACAGCGTCGTGTGGATGAGCAGTTCTTC. It codes for CASSLGQRRVDEQFF.

This clonotype has a count of ten or more. V gene TRBV6-1 combines with J gene TRBJ2-2, with 9 bases aligning to TRBD1. The CDR3 is made up of 15 amino acids. Unmatched junction bases numbered 7, after V lost 8 bases and J lost 3 bases. Germline loops: CDR1 MNHNS, CDR2 SASEGT. CDR3 sequence reads: CASRPGQGYTGELFF. In DNA form, the CDR3 reads TGTGCCAGCCGTCCGGGACAGGGATACACCGGGGAGCTGTTTTTT.

The gene calls are TRBV6-5 and TRBJ2-5; 7 nucleotides match TRBD2. CDR3 size: 14 residues. Trimming removed 4 bases from V and 4 bases from J; junction bases left unmatched: 6. Germline CDR1 reads MNHEY; CDR2 reads SVGAGI. The CDR3 loop is CASSLGEGRETQYF. DNA for the CDR3: TGTGCCAGCAGTTTGGGGGAGGGCCGAGAGACCCAGTACTTC.

This chain joins TRBV20-1 and TRBJ2-6; D remains unclear. CDR1 is DFQATT and CDR2 is SNEGSKA in the germline V gene (reference sequence). This CDR3 comprises 14 residues. Deletions cut 5 bases from V and 4 bases from J, with 12 bases between. CDR3 coding DNA: TGCAGTGCTTCCGCCCATTCGGGGGCCAACGTCCTGACTTTC. This encodes CSASAHSGANVLTF.

This clonotype has only a few counts. The V gene is TRBV20-1, the J gene TRBJ2-1; D may match TRBD1 or TRBD2 (5 bases each). The CDR3 sequence is 16 residues long. Germline assignment: CDR1 DFQATT and CDR2 SNEGSKA (reference sequence). Trimming left V 0 bases short and J 6 bases short, with 18 bases between. Written as DNA, the CDR3 is TGCAGTGCTAGAGATGGGGCGGGTGTCGGTGGCAATGAGCAGTTCTTC. As protein: CSARDGAGVGGNEQFF.

This clonotype was seen a handful of times. The chain has TRBV29-1 and TRBJ1-5; tentative D call: TRBD1 (6 bases). The CDR3 runs to 14 residues. CDR1 and CDR2 from the germline V gene are SQVTM and ANQGSEA. V lost 4 bases and J 2 bases, leaving 12 bases between the germline ends. CDR3 sequence reads: CSVVTGGRNQPQHF. Here the CDR3 DNA reads TGCAGCGTTGTAACCGGGGGGCGCAATCAGCCCCAGCATTTT.

The chain uses TRBV12-3 or TRBV12-4 and TRBJ2-1, with 9 bases identical to TRBD2. The V segment lost 7 bases and the J segment 8 bases; nucleotides outside the gene matches: 15. The CDR3 consists of 16 residues. DNA for the CDR3: TGTGCCAGCATCCACCCTCGCGGGGGGGCCCGGGATGAGCAGTTCTTC. Protein: CASIHPRGGARDEQFF.